The clone carrying this T cell receptor (beta chain) was observed a handful of times. The antigen is undetermined. Germline CDR1 and CDR2: GTSNPN and SVGIG (reference sequence). This CDR3 contains 15 residues. After removal of 0 bases from V and 3 bases from J, the junction contained 4 bases not matched to a gene. The data derive from a study of regulatory T cells in long-lasting Graves disease. For TCR beta, libraries came from iRepertoire HTBI primers and Arm-PCR of CDR3 regions. From the multiplex PCR reads, TCRdb called clonotypes with MiXCR, one entry per CDR3 protein. The sample holds fewer than 550,000 distinct CDR3 sequences, roughly 15% seen once. Stated time point: newly diagnosed GD, antithyroid drugs for less than 3 months. RNA isolated from PBMCs was used to make the TCR library. Whole-study results and caveats: Newly diagnosed Graves' patients had higher TCR diversity than persistent ones. TRBV28, TRBJ1-2 and TRBJ2-5 were favored in persistent disease.

These data were also filed under a second study, of T cells in Graves' hyperthyroidism and ophthalmopathy. As that study records: HTBI primers were employed in a first-round RT-PCR of the TCR CDR3. Blood shared most expanded thyroid clonotypes above 0.001.

This chain links TRBV30 with TRBJ2-1; 8 bases fit TRBD1. This receptor was identified in a young woman with Graves disease. Specimen: peripheral blood mononuclear cells (PBMCs), collected at new diagnosis, from a patient treated with antithyroid drugs. CDR3 region: CAWSVPTGVYNEQFF. DNA of the CDR3: TGTGCCTGGAGTGTGCCGACAGGGGTCTACAATGAGCAGTTCTTC.